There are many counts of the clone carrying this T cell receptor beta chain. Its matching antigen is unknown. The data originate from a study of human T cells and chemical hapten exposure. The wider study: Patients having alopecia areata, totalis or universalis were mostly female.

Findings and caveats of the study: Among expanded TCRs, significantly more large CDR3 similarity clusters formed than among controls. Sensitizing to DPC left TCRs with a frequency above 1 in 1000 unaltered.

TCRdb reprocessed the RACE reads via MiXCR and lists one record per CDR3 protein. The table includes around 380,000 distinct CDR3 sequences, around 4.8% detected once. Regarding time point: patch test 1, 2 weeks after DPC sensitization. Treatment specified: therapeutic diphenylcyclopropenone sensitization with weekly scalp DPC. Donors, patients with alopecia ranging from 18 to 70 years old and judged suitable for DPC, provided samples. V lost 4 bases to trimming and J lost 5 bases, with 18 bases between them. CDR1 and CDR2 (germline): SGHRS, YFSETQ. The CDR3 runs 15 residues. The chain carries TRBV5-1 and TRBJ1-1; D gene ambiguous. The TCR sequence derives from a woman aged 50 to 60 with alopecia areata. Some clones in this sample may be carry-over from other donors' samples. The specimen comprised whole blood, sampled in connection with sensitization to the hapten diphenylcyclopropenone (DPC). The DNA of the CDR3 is TGCGCCAGCAGCCCTCAAACCTCGCGAGGGACTGAAGCTTTCTTT. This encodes CASSPQTSRGTEAFF.